The 10 T cell receptor beta chains below all came from one sample that was sequenced in a study of blood T cell repertoires in COVID-19. Measured with immunoSEQ multiplex PCR; TCRdb has only the in-frame clones, and not every one. The repertoire consists of over 120,000 clones, with 60% to 80% occurring once and the leading ten covering approximately 9.4%. The specimen was peripheral blood. The receptors stem from a woman aged 50 to 60 with active or convalescent COVID-19.

The chain is built from TRBV7-2 and TRBJ1-5; D is unclear. Germline V gene sequence: CDR1 SGHTA, CDR2 FQGNSA. Between the trimmed V and J ends, which lost 1 base and 6 bases, there was a span of 13 bases. The CDR3 consists of 15 residues. CDR3 amino acids: CASSLGPGVTQPQHF. The CDR3 DNA sequence: TGTGCCAGCAGCTTAGGGCCCGGGGTCACTCAGCCCCAGCATTTT.

The chain has TRBV28 and TRBJ1-2; D unclear. The CDR3 length is 14 residues. Germline CDR1 reads MDHEN; CDR2 reads SYDVKM. V was clipped by 8 bases and J by 5 bases, with 18 bases between them. In nucleotides, the CDR3 is TGTGCCAGCCTGCTAAGTACGCTACAGTATGGCTACACCTTC. Its translation is CASLLSTLQYGYTF.

The CDR3 region is CASSVDPGQDTEAFF. CDR3 DNA sequence: TGTGCCAGCAGCGTAGATCCAGGGCAGGACACTGAAGCTTTCTTT. The genes are TRBV9 and TRBJ1-1; tentative D call: TRBD1 (5 bases). V shed 0 bases and J shed 3 bases, with 12 bases lying between them. The CDR3 sequence is 15 residues long. CDR1 is SGDLS, CDR2 YYNGEE, per germline.

This chain joins TRBV18 and TRBJ1-1; D is possibly TRBD1 (5 bases). The germline CDR1 and CDR2 sequences are KGHSH and LQKENI. The CDR3 totals 13 residues. Trimming took 5 bases from V and 1 from J, leaving 8 bases between them. The DNA of the CDR3 is TGTGCCAGCTCAACGACAGAGAACACTGAAGCTTTCTTT. Protein: CASSTTENTEAFF.

The chain carries TRBV5-4 and TRBJ1-5, with 10 bases lining up with TRBD1. Germline CDR1 and CDR2: SGHNT and YYREEE (reference sequence). The CDR3 is 16 amino acids. The V segment lost 0 bases and the J segment 7 bases; nucleotides outside the gene matches: 7. The chain's CDR3 is CASSLGGQGGWQPQHF. The CDR3 nucleotides read TGTGCCAGCAGCTTGGGTGGACAGGGGGGTTGGCAGCCCCAGCATTTT.

The chain is built from TRBV4-3 and TRBJ2-7; possibly TRBD1 for D (6 bases). Germline V gene sequence: CDR1 LGHNA, CDR2 YSLEER. V lost 0 bases, J lost 3 bases, and 18 bases lay in between. The CDR3 loop spans 17 amino acids. CDR3 DNA sequence: TGCGCCAGCAGCCAAGATCTAGGGGACACGAGGGGCTACGAGCAGTACTTC. Encoded protein: CASSQDLGDTRGYEQYF.

This CDR3 is CASSFDGQVSYEQYF. The CDR3 DNA follows: TGTGCCAGCAGCTTCGATGGACAGGTCTCCTACGAGCAGTACTTC. This chain connects TRBV7-8 to TRBJ2-7; TRBD1 matches at 7 bases. In germline, CDR1 is SGHVS, CDR2 FQNEAQ. V shed 3 bases, J shed 0 bases, and the junction held 5 bases outside the gene matches. This CDR3 has 15 amino acids.

The chain has TRBV2 and TRBJ1-3, with D unresolved. Trimming took 6 bases from V and 1 from J, leaving 16 bases between them. The CDR3 spans 16 residues. Germline lookup yields CDR1 SNHLY and CDR2 FYNNEI. The CDR3 DNA sequence: TGTGCCAGCAGAAAACAAACCACAGTGTCTGGAAACACCATATATTTT. Protein: CASRKQTTVSGNTIYF.

This clone was found once. The CDR3: CASRTAGDGGELFF. Here the CDR3 DNA reads TGTGCCAGCAGAACGGCGGGGGATGGCGGGGAGCTGTTTTTT. This chain joins TRBV7-9 and TRBJ2-2, with 7 bases lining up with TRBD2. Germline lookup yields CDR1 SEHNR and CDR2 FQNEAQ (reference sequence). The CDR3 consists of 14 residues. After removal of 6 bases from V and 7 bases from J, the junction contained 8 bases not matched to a gene.

The rearrangement links TRBV6-6 to TRBJ1-2; 10 nucleotides agree with TRBD1. Germline V lookup: CDR1 MNHNY, CDR2 SVGAGI (reference sequence). This CDR3 is built from 14 residues. The trim removed 6 bases at V and 8 bases at J, leaving 9 bases unmatched. The chain's CDR3 is CASREPDRGVGYTF. CDR3 coding DNA: TGTGCCAGCAGAGAGCCGGACAGGGGGGTGGGCTACACCTTC.